The present T cell receptor beta chain was sequenced within a study of blood T cell repertoires in COVID-19. Study-level information: COVID-19 samples, acute and convalescent, were from the United States, Italy and Spain.

CDR3 length: 13 amino acids. Germline lookup yields CDR1 MNHEY and CDR2 SVGAGI. After removal of 4 bases from V and 7 bases from J, the junction contained 5 bases not matched to a gene. Authors' analysis steps: Amplification of reference gene primers was used by the study to estimate nucleated cell counts. Sequencing used immunoSEQ multiplex PCR; TCRdb keeps in-frame clones, though not all of them. D and trimming come from the DNA, and the V and J calls and clone size come from that table. The sample records about 480,000 clones, around 90% being singletons. The gene calls are TRBV6-5 and TRBJ1-2; 8 bases align to TRBD1. Sequencing was done on a sample of PBMCs or T cells enriched from blood (not recorded which). The receptor's source is a woman under 30 with acute COVID-19. CDR3 loop: CASSWTGLVGYTF. The CDR3 DNA is TGTGCCAGCAGTTGGACAGGGTTGGTTGGCTACACCTTC.